This T cell receptor beta chain came from a study of T cells in Graves' hyperthyroidism and ophthalmopathy. TCR beta CDR3 sequences were amplified from RNA transcripts. The TCR CDR3 first-round RT-PCR relied on the HTBI primer set. TCRdb reanalysed the multiplex PCR reads using MiXCR and keeps one entry per CDR3 protein. The profile shows 500,000 to 600,000 distinct CDR3 sequences, around 43% of them singletons. Only a few counts were recorded for this clonotype. The CDR3 runs 14 residues. Germline CDR1 is SGHTA and CDR2 is FQGNSA. The J segment lost 3 bases and the V segment lost 6 bases, leaving 5 bases of the junction unmatched.

This clonotype originated in an adult woman with Graves' disease, either hyperthyroidism or ophthalmopathy (not recorded which). The sample comprised peripheral blood or thyroid tissue (not recorded which). J is TRBJ2-7 and V is TRBV7-2; 10 nucleotides align to TRBD1. CDR3 loop: CASSGRTGGYEQYF. CDR3 sequence (DNA): TGTGCCAGCAGTGGGCGGACAGGGGGCTACGAGCAGTACTTC.